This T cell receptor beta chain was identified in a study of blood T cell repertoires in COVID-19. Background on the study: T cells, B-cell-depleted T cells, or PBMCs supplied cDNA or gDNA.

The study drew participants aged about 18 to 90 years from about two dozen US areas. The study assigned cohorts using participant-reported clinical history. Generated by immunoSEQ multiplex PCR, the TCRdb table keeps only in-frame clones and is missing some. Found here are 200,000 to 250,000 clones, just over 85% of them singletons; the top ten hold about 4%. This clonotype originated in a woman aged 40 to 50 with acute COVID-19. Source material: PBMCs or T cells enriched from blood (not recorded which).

The DNA for the CDR3 is TGTGCCAGCAGCGACCCGGGACAGGGAAACGGAGAGACCCAGTACTTC. Translating it yields CASSDPGQGNGETQYF. The chain recombines TRBV5-4 with TRBJ2-5; 9 bases are shared with TRBD1. The length of the CDR3 is 16 residues. The J segment lost 4 bases and the V segment lost 4 bases, leaving 11 bases of the junction unmatched. Germline V gives CDR1 SGHNT, CDR2 YYREEE (reference sequence).